One sample yielded the 27 T cell receptor beta chains listed below, sequenced in a study of control samples from healthy donors and cancer patients. Repertoires were generated with immunoSEQ multiplex PCR, while TCRdb's copy carries only in-frame clones and drops some. Of roughly 100,000 clones listed, 90% to 95% are singletons. The sequencing sample was made of blood. These receptor sequences come from a woman between 18 and 30 years old in good health.

This rearrangement joins TRBV27 to TRBJ1-4; D is perhaps TRBD1 (6 bases). Trimming took 4 bases from V and 7 from J, leaving 22 bases between them. Germline loops: CDR1 MNHEY, CDR2 SMNVEV (reference sequence). The CDR3 extends over 17 amino acids. The chain's CDR3 is CASSSVTVQGGGEKLFF. Here the CDR3 DNA reads TGTGCCAGCAGTTCCGTCACAGTACAGGGAGGGGGTGAAAAACTGTTTTTT. Variable domain in full (rest from reference TRBV27 and TRBJ1-4): EAQVTQNPRYLITVTGKKLTVTCSQNMNHEYMSWYRQDPGLGLRQIYYSMNVEVTDKGDVPEGYKVSRKEKRNFPLILESPSPNQTSLYFCASSSVTVQGGGEKLFFGSGTQLSVL.

The CDR3 reads CASGYAGSTEAFF. CDR3 sequence (DNA): TGTGCTAGTGGCTACGCGGGATCCACTGAAGCTTTCTTT. The chain joins TRBV12-5 to TRBJ1-1; D unclear. This CDR3 region has 13 residues. CDR1 is LGHNT and CDR2 is FRNRAP in the germline V gene. Trimming left V 6 bases short and J 4 bases short, with 12 bases between.

The genes are TRBV7-9 and TRBJ1-4; D perhaps matches TRBD1 (6 bases). Germline CDR1 is SEHNR and CDR2 is FQNEAQ (reference sequence). V gave up 5 bases and J gave up 4 bases, with 11 bases separating them. The CDR3 is made up of 14 amino acids. DNA of the CDR3: TGTGCCAGCAGCCGGGGGGACAATAATGAAAAACTGTTTTTT. Protein: CASSRGDNNEKLFF.

The chain's CDR3 is CASRYTGTDTQYF. The CDR3, as DNA: TGTGCCAGCAGGTATACAGGGACAGATACGCAGTATTTT. The V gene is TRBV6-5, the J gene TRBJ2-3; D is perhaps TRBD1 (6 bases). V was pared by 6 bases and J by 3 bases, with 10 bases between. The germline gives CDR1 MNHEY, CDR2 SVGAGI. The length of the CDR3 is 13 residues.

The chain joins TRBV6-2 or TRBV6-3 to TRBJ2-2; D is ambiguous. CDR3 length equals 20 residues. Germline CDR1 and CDR2: MNHEY and SVGEGT. V shed 1 base and J shed 2 bases, with 23 bases lying between them. CDR3 in DNA: TGTGCCAGCAGTTACTGGCGAATGACCATGGGTGTAGGTAACACCGGGGAGCTGTTTTTT. This translates into CASSYWRMTMGVGNTGELFF.

This chain connects TRBV11-2 to TRBJ2-7; 11 positions match TRBD2. In germline, CDR1 is SGHAT, CDR2 FQNNGV. V shed 2 bases and J 6 bases; nucleotides not matched to a gene: 6. The CDR3 is 15 amino acids. CDR3 in DNA: TGTGCCAGCAGCTTAATCCTAGCGGGGGGAGGCGAGCAGTACTTC. Translating gives CASSLILAGGGEQYF.

The CDR3, as DNA: TGTGCCACCAGTGATGAGGGACTAGCGGGAGGGGAGGCCCAGTACTTC. Its translation is CATSDEGLAGGEAQYF. The chain links TRBV24-1 to TRBJ2-5, with TRBD2 matching over 16 bases. Trimming at V came to 3 bases and at J to 9 bases, leaving 6 bases not matched to a gene. Germline V gene data show CDR1 as KGHDR and CDR2 as SFDVKD. The CDR3 has 16 residues.

The chain employs TRBV19 and TRBJ1-5; possibly TRBD1 for D (6 bases). The CDR3 length is 15 residues. Germline V gene sequence: CDR1 LNHDA, CDR2 SQIVND (reference sequence). The V gene lost 7 bases and the J gene lost 3 bases, with 16 bases spanning the gap. This CDR3 reads CASTALQGTNQPQHF. The CDR3 nucleotides read TGTGCCAGTACCGCCTTACAGGGAACCAATCAGCCCCAGCATTTT.

The chain uses TRBV6-2 or TRBV6-3 and TRBJ2-1; 10 bases are a match to TRBD2. This CDR3 has 15 amino acids. Germline lookup yields CDR1 MNHEY and CDR2 SVGEGT. After removal of 3 bases from V and 7 bases from J, the junction contained 6 bases not matched to a gene. CDR3 sequence: CASSYPTSGVNEQFF. CDR3 DNA sequence: TGTGCCAGCAGTTATCCTACTAGCGGGGTTAATGAGCAGTTCTTC.

The CDR3 DNA sequence: TGTGCCAGCAGTGACTCCCCAGGGCACACTGAAGCTTTCTTT. It is translated as CASSDSPGHTEAFF. The chain combines TRBV6-4 with TRBJ1-1; a possible D gene is TRBD1 (5 bases). The V gene lost 0 bases and the J gene lost 3 bases, with 8 bases spanning the gap. CDR3 length: 14 amino acids. In germline, CDR1 is MRHNA, CDR2 SNTAGT.

This sequence joins TRBV6-6 and TRBJ1-1; D is unresolved. In germline, CDR1 is MNHNY, CDR2 SVGAGI (reference sequence). V lost 7 bases to trimming and J lost 1 base, with 10 bases between them. This CDR3 is built from 13 residues. For the CDR3, the DNA is TGTGCCAGCAATATTCTAGGGAACACTGAAGCTTTCTTT. It yields the protein CASNILGNTEAFF.

This chain connects TRBV7-9 to TRBJ1-6; TRBD1 might be the D (5 bases). The V gene's germline CDR1 is SEHNR and CDR2 FQNEAQ (reference sequence). There are 12 residues in the CDR3. The V and J ends lost 11 bases and 7 bases respectively, with 12 bases between them. CDR3 loop: CAGRGTNSPLHF. The CDR3 DNA follows: TGTGCCGGGAGGGGAACGAATTCACCCCTCCACTTT.

V gene TRBV6-5 combines with J gene TRBJ2-2, with D tentatively TRBD1 (7 bases). With 6 bases removed from V and 4 bases from J, the gap between germline ends came to 15 bases. Germline-derived CDR1 and CDR2 are MNHEY and SVGAGI. This CDR3 region has 15 residues. The CDR3 spells CASRTRDSLTGELFF. CDR3 sequence (DNA): TGTGCCAGCAGGACTAGGGACAGTCTCACCGGGGAGCTGTTTTTT.

The chain has TRBV10-3 and TRBJ2-1, with 9 bases aligning to TRBD2. The CDR3 loop spans 14 amino acids. V trimming: 4 bases; J trimming: 3 bases; junction bases outside the gene matches: 1. Per germline, CDR1 ENHRY and CDR2 SYGVKD. Written as DNA, the CDR3 is TGTGCCATCAGTGCTAGCGGGGACTACAATGAGCAGTTCTTC. Its protein is CAISASGDYNEQFF.

The V call is TRBV12-5, the J call TRBJ2-7; D perhaps matches TRBD1 (6 bases). V lost 3 bases and J lost 2, with 17 bases in between. Per germline, CDR1 LGHNT and CDR2 FRNRAP. The CDR3 is 16 residues long. CDR3 in amino acids: CASGFYTGTQTYEQYF. The CDR3 bases are TGTGCTAGTGGTTTCTATACCGGGACACAAACCTACGAGCAGTACTTC.

This chain joins TRBV29-1 and TRBJ2-7, with D possibly TRBD2 on 6 matching bases. Germline assignment: CDR1 SQVTM and CDR2 ANQGSEA. The CDR3 extends over 12 amino acids. Trimming stripped 7 bases from V and 3 bases from J, with 13 bases between. CDR3 in DNA: TGCAGCGCGACCCGGGACTTCTACGAGCAGTACTTC. Amino acid sequence: CSATRDFYEQYF.

The V gene is TRBV3-1 (or the pseudogene TRBV3-2), the J gene TRBJ1-3, with D unresolved. The CDR3 contains 15 residues. Trimming left V 0 bases short and J 2 bases short, with 8 bases between. The germline gives CDR1 LGHDT, CDR2 YNNKEL (reference sequence). In nucleotides, the CDR3 is TGTGCCAGCAGCCAAGATACTGCAGCTGGAAACACCATATATTTT. It is translated as CASSQDTAAGNTIYF.

The chain recombines TRBV7-2 with TRBJ2-6, with D tentatively TRBD1 (5 bases). CDR1 SGHTA and CDR2 FQGNSA come from the germline V gene. V was cut by 6 bases and J by 0 bases, with 12 bases left in between. CDR3 length: 16 residues. In nucleotides, the CDR3 is TGTGCCAGCAGTACGACAGCGCACTCTGGGGCCAACGTCCTGACTTTC. This translates into CASSTTAHSGANVLTF.

The V call is TRBV29-1, the J call TRBJ2-1, with D perhaps TRBD2 (7 bases). The CDR3 has 12 residues. V lost 4 bases and J 8 bases, leaving 12 bases between the germline ends. In germline, CDR1 is SQVTM, CDR2 ANQGSEA. The CDR3 DNA reads TGCAGCGTTGTCCGAGGGGGGGATGAGCAGTTCTTC. This gives the protein CSVVRGGDEQFF.

This chain joins TRBV4-2 and TRBJ1-4; 7 positions match TRBD1. CDR3 length: 16 amino acids. Per germline, CDR1 LGHNA and CDR2 YNFKEQ. V trimming: 4 bases; J trimming: 11 bases; junction bases outside the gene matches: 16. The CDR3 loop is CASSPYEDGGQRKLFF. The CDR3, as DNA: TGTGCCAGCAGCCCTTATGAGGATGGGGGACAGAGGAAACTGTTTTTT.

This chain connects TRBV30 to TRBJ1-4; TRBD1 aligns across 10 bases. From germline, CDR1 is GTSNPN and CDR2 SVGIG (reference sequence). V gave up 3 bases and J gave up 9 bases; unmatched junction bases: 7. CDR3 length: 14 amino acids. CDR3 loop: CAWSEGTGVKKLFF. As DNA, the CDR3 is TGTGCCTGGAGCGAAGGGACAGGGGTCAAAAAACTGTTTTTT.

The rearrangement links TRBV30 to TRBJ1-5; TRBD1 matches at 7 bases. V trimming: 5 bases; J trimming: 4 bases; junction bases outside the gene matches: 11. Germline V gene data show CDR1 as GTSNPN and CDR2 as SVGIG (reference sequence). CDR3 length: 15 residues. The CDR3, as DNA: TGTGCCTGGTCGAACGACAGGGAGGTAAATCAGCCCCAGCATTTT. Amino acids: CAWSNDREVNQPQHF.

This chain connects TRBV28 to TRBJ1-1, with TRBD1 as a possible D gene (5 bases). V lost 3 bases and J 3 bases, leaving 5 bases between the germline ends. The CDR3 spans 12 residues. Germline V CDR1 and CDR2: MDHEN, SYDVKM. The DNA for the CDR3 is TGTGCCAGCAGTTTGGGGGACACTGAAGCTTTCTTT. Its translation: CASSLGDTEAFF.

This clone was counted a single time. This rearrangement joins TRBV10-1 to TRBJ2-1; D call uncertain. This CDR3 spans 15 amino acids. Germline V gene sequence: CDR1 WNHNN, CDR2 SYGVQD (reference sequence). The V end lost 4 bases, the J end lost 2 bases, and 12 bases lay between the germline ends. The CDR3 coding sequence is TGCGCCAGCAGTGGTATACTGGGCACCTACAATGAGCAGTTCTTC. It is translated as CASSGILGTYNEQFF.

The chain carries TRBV15 and TRBJ1-5; 8 nucleotides agree with TRBD1. V dropped 1 base and J dropped 6; count of bases not matched to a gene: 2. CDR3 size: 14 residues. Looked up from germline, CDR1 is LNHNV and CDR2 is YYDKDF (reference sequence). CDR3 sequence (DNA): TGTGCCACCAGCAGAGGGACAGGGCTTCAGCCCCAGCATTTT. Its protein is CATSRGTGLQPQHF.

The chain links TRBV29-1 to TRBJ2-1; the D is unclear. From germline, CDR1 is SQVTM and CDR2 ANQGSEA. The CDR3 sequence is 14 residues long. V gave up 6 bases and J gave up 0 bases, with 12 bases separating them. The DNA for the CDR3 is TGCAGCGTCGAACTTGCGAGCTCCTACAATGAGCAGTTCTTC. Translated, it gives CSVELASSYNEQFF.

This sequence joins TRBV23-1 and TRBJ1-3, with D possibly being TRBD1 (5 bases). TRBV23-1 is recorded as an ORF, its role being uncertain. Trimming left V 7 bases short and J 0 bases short, with 13 bases between. The CDR3 contains 15 residues. The CDR3 DNA is TGCGCCAGCAATAAGTCCGGGACCTCTGGAAACACCATATATTTT. Amino acids: CASNKSGTSGNTIYF.